The next 22 T cell receptor beta chains were all read from a single sample in a study of response to subunit inactivated influenza vaccine. Using its own MiXCR run on the RT-PCR reads, TCRdb lists one record per CDR3 protein. Here the sample spans approximately 310,000 distinct CDR3 sequences, 21% being singletons. This specimen was PBMCs from blood, taken roughly 20 months after vaccination. The receptors here all came from a man aged 50 to 75 who received an inactivated influenza vaccine.

This clonotype was counted many times. CDR3 amino acids: CASSPGQGASQPQHF. The CDR3 DNA sequence: TGTGCCAGCAGCCCCGGACAGGGGGCAAGTCAGCCCCAGCATTTT. This chain joins TRBV6-2 or TRBV6-3 and TRBJ1-5; TRBD1 matches at 11 bases. The CDR3 is made up of 15 amino acids. Germline V gives CDR1 MNHEY, CDR2 SVGEGT. V shed 6 bases and J 6 bases; nucleotides not matched to a gene: 7.

The chain recombines TRBV6-5 with TRBJ2-5; 10 positions match TRBD2. The germline V gene encodes CDR1 MNHEY and CDR2 SVGAGI. The CDR3 spans 15 residues. The V gene end was trimmed by 2 bases and the J gene end by 5 bases; junction bases not matched to a gene: 5. The CDR3 nucleotides are TGTGCCAGCAGTTACCTAGCGGGAGAGGCGGAGACCCAGTACTTC. This sequence encodes CASSYLAGEAETQYF.

This sequence joins TRBV20-1 and TRBJ1-1; 7 bases match TRBD1. Germline V gene data show CDR1 as DFQATT and CDR2 as SNEGSKA (reference sequence). The CDR3 totals 11 residues. Unmatched junction bases numbered 6, after V lost 6 bases and J lost 8 bases. The CDR3 protein is CSAVPTGEAFF. For the CDR3, the DNA is TGCAGTGCGGTTCCGACAGGGGAAGCTTTCTTT.

The chain has TRBV19 and TRBJ2-2; D is uncertain. V was clipped by 3 bases and J by 0 bases, with 5 bases between them. The germline V gene encodes CDR1 LNHDA and CDR2 SQIVND (reference sequence). The CDR3 consists of 14 residues. CDR3 in amino acids: CASSIWANTGELFF. The CDR3, as DNA: TGTGCCAGTAGTATCTGGGCGAACACCGGGGAGCTGTTTTTT.

The chain couples TRBV7-2 to TRBJ1-1; D gene unclear. Between the trimmed V and J ends, which lost 2 bases and 10 bases, there was a span of 17 bases. The CDR3 runs to 14 residues. Germline V lookup: CDR1 SGHTA, CDR2 FQGNSA. The CDR3 sequence is CASSLQAVVERAFF. CDR3 sequence (DNA): TGTGCCAGCAGCTTACAAGCGGTTGTAGAGCGAGCTTTCTTT.

The chain joins TRBV10-3 to TRBJ2-1; 14 positions agree with TRBD2. The V segment lost 7 bases and the J segment 2 bases; nucleotides outside the gene matches: 7. There are 17 residues in the CDR3. Germline V gives CDR1 ENHRY, CDR2 SYGVKD. The CDR3 region is CAITGTSGSMTYNEQFF. The CDR3 nucleotides are TGTGCCATCACCGGGACTAGCGGGAGTATGACCTACAATGAGCAGTTCTTC.

Note on this clonotype: A clone one base away is much larger, so this may be a read error. This chain joins TRBV7-2 and TRBJ1-1, with a tentative D call TRBD1 (6 bases). The CDR3 contains 13 residues. Germline V gene sequence: CDR1 SGHTA, CDR2 FQGNSA. Trimming removed 6 bases at V and 9 bases at J, with 17 bases between. The CDR3 sequence is CASRPGAVTKAFF. The CDR3 DNA sequence: TGTGCCAGCAGACCAGGGGCGGTAACTAAAGCTTTCTTT.

This clonotype was picked up a small number of times. The chain joins TRBV5-5 to TRBJ1-5; perhaps TRBD1 as D (5 bases). Looked up from germline, CDR1 is SGHKS and CDR2 is YYEKEE (reference sequence). Trimming took 4 bases from V and 5 from J, leaving 13 bases between them. CDR3 size: 14 residues. CDR3 sequence reads: CASSTSVGHQPQHF. The CDR3 DNA reads as TGTGCCAGCAGCACCTCGGTGGGGCATCAGCCCCAGCATTTT. Supplemented by reference TRBV5-5 and TRBJ1-5, the full variable domain reads DAGVTQSPTHLIKTRGQQVTLRCSPISGHKSVSWYQQVLGQGPQFIFQYYEKEERGRGNFPDRFSARQFPNYSSELNVNALLLGDSALYLCASSTSVGHQPQHFGDGTRLSIL.

The V gene is TRBV20-1, the J gene TRBJ2-1, with TRBD2 matching 8 bases. The CDR3 covers 14 residues. From germline, CDR1 is DFQATT and CDR2 SNEGSKA (reference sequence). Germline trimming cut 4 bases from V and 3 bases from J; bases unmatched to any gene: 5. The CDR3 sequence is CSATAAGDYNEQFF. For the CDR3, the DNA is TGCAGTGCTACCGCAGCGGGAGACTACAATGAGCAGTTCTTC.

The gene calls are TRBV5-6 and TRBJ2-1; 8 bases map to TRBD2. CDR1 SGHDT and CDR2 YYEEEE come from the germline V gene. V was pared by 1 base and J by 9 bases, with 9 bases of the junction left unmatched. This CDR3 is 15 amino acids long. The chain's CDR3 is CASSLMTSGSGEQFF. In nucleotides, the CDR3 is TGTGCCAGCAGCTTGATGACGAGCGGGAGCGGTGAGCAGTTCTTC.

This clonotype was seen ten or more times. The chain combines TRBV11-3 with TRBJ1-1; no firm D call. This CDR3 spans 13 amino acids. The V and J ends lost 4 bases and 5 bases respectively, with 11 bases between them. From germline, CDR1 is SGHNT and CDR2 YENEEA. CDR3 residues: CASSSNHGTEAFF. The CDR3, as DNA: TGTGCCAGCAGCTCTAACCATGGGACTGAAGCTTTCTTT.

This clonotype was seen repeatedly, ten times or more. V usage is TRBV5-5 and J usage is TRBJ1-5; no clear D. Between the trimmed V and J ends, which lost 3 bases and 3 bases, there was a span of 7 bases. There are 13 residues in the CDR3. Looked up from germline, CDR1 is SGHKS and CDR2 is YYEKEE (reference sequence). The CDR3 protein is CASSYGLNQPQHF. The CDR3 nucleotides read TGTGCCAGCAGCTACGGGCTCAATCAGCCCCAGCATTTT.

The J gene is TRBJ1-5, the V gene TRBV6-2 or TRBV6-3, with a weak D call TRBD1 (6 bases). Germline CDR1 and CDR2: MNHEY and SVGEGT. CDR3 size: 13 residues. The V and J ends lost 6 bases and 5 bases respectively, with 11 bases between them. Here the CDR3 DNA reads TGTGCCAGCAGGTCGGACAGTTATCAGCCCCAGCATTTT. Amino acid sequence: CASRSDSYQPQHF.

The chain employs TRBV5-1 and TRBJ1-2; D gene uncertain. Germline CDR1 and CDR2: SGHRS and YFSETQ. V lost 4 bases and J lost 6, with 10 bases in between. This CDR3 is 12 amino acids long. In nucleotides, the CDR3 is TGCGCCAGCAGCATACGGGGAAATGGCTACACCTTC. This codes for CASSIRGNGYTF.

In its sample, this clonotype was seen a few times. J is TRBJ2-1 and V is TRBV10-3, with 11 bases lining up with TRBD1. Germline V CDR1 and CDR2: ENHRY, SYGVKD. CDR3 length: 13 residues. With V trimmed by 6 bases and J by 16 bases, 11 bases remained unmatched. The CDR3 DNA sequence: TGTGCCATCAGAGTTACTCGGGACAGGGGGGAATTCTTC. Encoded protein: CAIRVTRDRGEFF.

This clonotype has just a few counts. This chain uses TRBV7-2 with TRBJ1-1; D is perhaps TRBD1 (5 bases). Per germline, CDR1 SGHTA and CDR2 FQGNSA. Between the trimmed V and J ends, which lost 2 bases and 4 bases, there was a span of 8 bases. The CDR3 sequence is 13 residues long. The CDR3 sequence: CASSLYRSTEAFF. The DNA for the CDR3 is TGTGCCAGCAGCTTATACAGGAGCACTGAAGCTTTCTTT. Complete variable domain (other parts from reference TRBV7-2 and TRBJ1-1): GAGVSQSPSNKVTEKGKDVELRCDPISGHTALYWYRQSLGQGLEFLIYFQGNSAPDKSGLPSDRFSAERTGGSVSTLTIQRTQQEDSAVYLCASSLYRSTEAFFGQGTRLTVV.

This clonotype occurred many times. The rearrangement links TRBV5-1 to TRBJ2-2; D is ambiguous. V was cut by 3 bases and J by 8 bases, with 5 bases left in between. This CDR3 contains 11 residues. Germline lookup yields CDR1 SGHRS and CDR2 YFSETQ. The CDR3 DNA reads TGCGCCAGCAGCTCCACAGGGGAGCTGTTTTTT. It codes for CASSSTGELFF.

This clonotype showed up just a few times. The chain is built from TRBV21-1 and TRBJ2-7. TRBV21-1 is a documented pseudogene. The CDR3 extends over 18 amino acids. CDR3 protein: CASSKEGFPRSSTYEQYF. The CDR3 DNA reads TGTGCCAGCAGCAAAGAAGGGTTCCCCAGGTCTTCAACCTACGAGCAGTACTTC.

The rearrangement uses TRBV5-4 and TRBJ2-3, with a weak D call TRBD2 (5 bases). V lost 4 bases, J lost 2 bases, and 17 bases lay in between. Germline V gives CDR1 SGHNT, CDR2 YYREEE (reference sequence). The CDR3 has 16 residues. The CDR3 bases are TGTGCCAGCAGCGTCACAGTATCCGGGAACACAGATACGCAGTATTTT. Protein product: CASSVTVSGNTDTQYF.

This clonotype was recorded many times. V gene TRBV11-3 combines with J gene TRBJ2-2; D is possibly TRBD2 (6 bases). V dropped 4 bases and J dropped 1 base, with 28 bases sitting between them. CDR1 SGHNT and CDR2 YENEEA come from the germline V gene. This CDR3 is 21 amino acids long. The chain's CDR3 is CASSSDPGLSRDGMNTGELFF. CDR3 bases: TGTGCCAGCAGCTCCGACCCCGGACTATCCCGAGACGGAATGAACACCGGGGAGCTGTTTTTT. The full variable domain, in which reference TRBV11-3 and TRBJ2-2 provide the parts outside the CDR3, is EAGVVQSPRYKIIEKKQPVAFWCNPISGHNTLYWYLQNLGQGPELLIRYENEEAVDDSQLPKDRFSAERLKGVDSTLKIQPAELGDSAVYLCASSSDPGLSRDGMNTGELFFGEGSRLTVL.

This clonotype showed up many times. The chain is built from TRBV5-1 and TRBJ1-6; D unresolved. The V and J ends lost 1 base and 8 bases respectively, with 10 bases between them. The CDR3 extends over 14 amino acids. CDR1 and CDR2 from the germline V gene are SGHRS and YFSETQ. The CDR3: CASSLRASDSPLHF. The CDR3 nucleotides read TGCGCCAGCAGCTTGCGTGCCTCTGATTCACCCCTCCACTTT.

This clonotype was seen ten or more times. The chain employs TRBV3-1 and TRBJ1-1; possible D gene TRBD1, 5 bases. V lost 4 bases and J 1 base, leaving 10 bases between the germline ends. Germline V gives CDR1 LGHDT, CDR2 YNNKEL (reference sequence). The CDR3 is made up of 14 amino acids. Written as DNA, the CDR3 is TGTGCCAGCAGCCCGACAGTGGAGAACACTGAAGCTTTCTTT. Amino acids: CASSPTVENTEAFF.